The subject of this entry is one T cell receptor (beta chain). The antigen it recognizes is unknown. Base qualities are not recorded, but no much larger clone differs from it by a single base. The data were taken from a study of CD8 T cells in Susac syndrome (dated by TCRdb to between 2018 and 2021). For the study in its entirety: The study used repertoire sequencing to test whether antigen drove CD8+ T cell activation and differentiation in Susac syndrome. General findings and caveats noted by the study authors: The TCR sequencing and HLA analysis was acknowledged to have included a relatively small number of individuals.

The CDR3 goes from the cysteine to the phenylalanine over 16 residues. Solely the CDR3 DNA is kept, with 48 bases framed from the first base. Here V drops 0 bases and J drops 0 bases, and the junction holds 5 bases not matched to any gene. Sequences MGHRA (CDR1) and YSYEKL (CDR2) are obtained from the germline V gene. High-throughput TCR beta sequencing profiled peripheral blood CD8+ and CD4+ T cells from healthy donors, Susac syndrome patients and multiple sclerosis patients. Healthy donors were age- and sex-matched controls. Bulk CD8+ and CD4+ T cells were purified by magnetic negative isolation, while CD8+ TEMRA cells were enriched using FACS. Blood was collected in EDTA tubes and processed within 24 hours, with PBMCs isolated through density gradient centrifugation. PBMCs destined for TCR sequencing were cryopreserved in liquid nitrogen and later thawed in a 37 °C water bath. A purity of at least 90% was achieved for sorted or isolated CD4+, CD8+ and CD8+ TEMRA cells.

RNA was extracted using the RNeasy kit, and roughly 0.5 to 1 ug of the RNA was reverse transcribed with random hexamers. TCR beta CDR3 regions were amplified with the immunoSEQ multiplex PCR assay covering 54 Vbeta and 13 Jbeta segments. PCR amplification bias was corrected by using a synthetic template baseline for primer optimization and computational correction. The original methods were these. Reads were annotated to V, D and J genes according to IMGT and were analyzed with immunoSEQ Analyzer, with only productive sequences retained. Clonality was computed as one minus Shannon entropy normalized by log2 of the number of productive unique sequences. For each patient and control, public and private clones were evaluated among the 100 most prevalent clones. A clone was defined as Susac-specific if it was absent from the healthy and MS cohorts, from 1052 published viral clones and from other ImmuneACCESS disease sequences. TCRdb handled the public reads itself, with Q25 trimming in fastp and clone calling in MiXCR, and kept productive beta chains. Duplicate CDR3 protein sequences are folded into a single record with the most common DNA and genes. The V and J calls were not made by the authors but by TCRdb's processing. The sample data list 150,000 or so distinct CDR3 sequences, and 90% to 95% of these were observed just once. The top ten hold roughly 0.13% of the sample.

The sequence came from a human donor in good health. The rearrangement combines TRBV4-1 with TRBJ2-7; 7 central bases correspond to TRBD2. Sequenced input: CD4+ T cells from PBMCs. The CDR3 protein: CASSQDPGGSSYEQYF. The sequenced DNA: TGCGCCAGCAGCCAAGATCCGGGCGGGAGCTCCTACGAGCAGTACTTC.